This T cell receptor beta chain appears in the sequencing data of a study of blood T cell repertoires in COVID-19. Study-level information: T cells, B-cell-depleted T cells, or PBMCs supplied cDNA or gDNA.

The CDR3 contains 15 residues. Germline-derived CDR1 and CDR2 are MDHEN and SYDVKM. The junction had 4 bases not matched to a gene; V was cut back by 6 bases and J by 1 base. Repertoires were generated with immunoSEQ multiplex PCR, while TCRdb's copy carries only in-frame clones and drops some. The table includes around 60,000 clones, 65% to 90% detected once. One Seattle source followed patients from active infection through their disease course. The sample holds one count of this clone. Sequencing used peripheral blood. The V gene is TRBV28, the J gene TRBJ2-5; 11 bases agree with TRBD2. The TCR comes from a man between 50 and 59 years old with COVID-19, enrolled during active disease. Here the CDR3 DNA reads TGTGCCAGCAGGTCCGGGACTAGCGGCCAAGAGACCCAGTACTTC. Translated: CASRSGTSGQETQYF.